Below are 15 T cell receptor beta chains sequenced from a single sample in a study of T cells in Graves' hyperthyroidism and ophthalmopathy (dated by TCRdb to 2018 to 2020). The library relied on multiplex PCR. The reads were generated on an Illumina HiSeq 2000. The TCR beta CDR3 regions were amplified from the RNA transcripts. For the first round of RT-PCR on the TCR CDR3, the HTBI primer set was used together with the Qiagen OneStep RT-PCR kit. The public reads were reanalyzed by TCRdb: fastp trimming at Q25, MiXCR alignment, in-frame beta chains only. A single entry per CDR3 protein holds the most common genes and DNA from its merged rows. This sample gives approximately 600,000 distinct CDR3 sequences in total; under 25% of them show up just once. 34% of the sample rests with the top ten. Input material: blood. The receptors here all came from a man younger than 40 with Graves' ophthalmopathy.

This chain joins TRBV6-5 and TRBJ2-7, with a possible D match to TRBD1 (6 bases). From germline, CDR1 is MNHEY and CDR2 SVGAGI. This CDR3 has 17 residues. V lost 0 bases and J 0 bases, leaving 15 bases between the germline ends. The CDR3, as DNA: TGTGCCAGCAGTTACTCTGCGGACAGTCTTAGCTCCTACGAGCAGTACTTC. Translated, it gives CASSYSADSLSSYEQYF.

The V gene is TRBV19, the J gene TRBJ2-1; D unresolved. The V gene lost 0 bases and the J gene lost 1 base, with 10 bases spanning the gap. The germline V gene has CDR1 LNHDA and CDR2 SQIVND (reference sequence). The CDR3 is made up of 16 amino acids. The CDR3 bases are TGTGCCAGTAGTATAGACGATAGTTCTTCCTACAATGAGCAGTTCTTC. The encoded protein is CASSIDDSSSYNEQFF.

This clonotype occurred many times. The chain recombines TRBV6-1 with TRBJ1-5; no reliable D call. Per germline, CDR1 MNHNS and CDR2 SASEGT. The V end lost 2 bases, the J end lost 4 bases, and 9 bases lay between the germline ends. The CDR3 has 14 amino acids. For the CDR3, the DNA is TGTGCCAGCAGTGAATCCCTGGGGAATCAGCCCCAGCATTTT. Encoded protein: CASSESLGNQPQHF.

Only one count was recorded for this clonotype. This chain connects TRBV4-2 to TRBJ2-7; 8 nucleotides line up with TRBD2. V dropped 0 bases and J dropped 3; count of bases not matched to a gene: 10. CDR3 size: 17 residues. CDR1 is LGHNA and CDR2 is YNFKEQ in the germline V gene. The CDR3 is CASSQEPASGPIYEQYF. In DNA form, the CDR3 reads TGTGCCAGCAGCCAAGAACCCGCTAGCGGGCCAATCTACGAGCAGTACTTC.

The sample holds many counts of this clonotype. The chain employs TRBV5-1 and TRBJ2-1; D not resolved. Germline V gene sequence: CDR1 SGHRS, CDR2 YFSETQ. The CDR3 is made up of 14 amino acids. V lost 1 base to trimming and J lost 5 bases, with 10 bases between them. The CDR3 sequence is CASSLRALNNEQFF. CDR3 nucleotide sequence: TGCGCCAGCAGCTTGAGGGCTCTCAACAATGAGCAGTTCTTC.

The chain has TRBV6-1 and TRBJ2-5, with a possible D match to TRBD2 (7 bases). Trimming pared 3 bases from V and 0 bases from J, leaving 14 bases between. The CDR3 covers 16 residues. Germline V CDR1 and CDR2: MNHNS, SASEGT. DNA for the CDR3: TGTGCCAGCAGTGACCGGAAGGGGGGGTACCAAGAGACCCAGTACTTC. Encoded protein: CASSDRKGGYQETQYF.

CDR3 coding DNA: TGTGCCAGCAGCCAACAATCGGACAGACGCTACGGCTACACCTTC. This encodes CASSQQSDRRYGYTF. The rearrangement uses TRBV3-1 and TRBJ1-2, with a tentative D call TRBD1 (6 bases). V lost 2 bases and J 8 bases, leaving 18 bases between the germline ends. CDR3 length equals 15 residues. CDR1 and CDR2 (germline): LGHDT, YNNKEL (reference sequence).

The chain employs TRBV20-1 and TRBJ1-2, with a weak D call TRBD1 (5 bases). Germline V gene data show CDR1 as DFQATT and CDR2 as SNEGSKA (reference sequence). The CDR3 loop spans 13 amino acids. Trimming removed 0 bases at V and 6 bases at J, with 11 bases between. CDR3 DNA: TGCAGTGCTAGAGATTTCAGGGATGATGGCTACACCTTC. It yields the protein CSARDFRDDGYTF.

This clonotype was counted a few times. This chain joins TRBV27 and TRBJ2-1; D gene ambiguous. CDR3 size: 16 residues. V lost 0 bases, J lost 4 bases, and 13 bases lay in between. Germline values: CDR1 MNHEY, CDR2 SMNVEV (reference sequence). This chain's CDR3 is CASSLSAVSLYNEQFF. DNA for the CDR3: TGTGCCAGCAGTTTATCGGCGGTCTCCCTATACAATGAGCAGTTCTTC.

This clonotype was detected many times. The chain uses TRBV7-2 and TRBJ2-7, with D possibly matching TRBD2 (5 bases). Germline V CDR1 and CDR2: SGHTA, FQGNSA. CDR3 length equals 14 residues. The V end lost 6 bases, the J end lost 1 base, and 13 bases lay between the germline ends. CDR3 amino acids: CASRLAGLSYEQYF. CDR3 bases: TGTGCCAGCAGGTTGGCGGGTTTATCCTACGAGCAGTACTTC.

This clonotype has just a few counts. V is TRBV7-2 and J is TRBJ1-4; perhaps TRBD1 as D (5 bases). V was clipped by 2 bases and J by 8 bases, with 12 bases between them. Germline lookup yields CDR1 SGHTA and CDR2 FQGNSA. The CDR3 is 14 residues long. CDR3 region: CASSLYPGGEKLFF. The DNA of the CDR3 is TGTGCCAGCAGCTTATATCCCGGGGGGGAAAAACTGTTTTTT.

The sample holds many counts of this clonotype. The chain combines TRBV5-1 with TRBJ2-1; D may match TRBD1 or TRBD2 (5 bases each). CDR3 size: 17 residues. The ends were cut back, 1 base at V and 0 bases at J, with 14 bases in the middle. Germline V lookup: CDR1 SGHRS, CDR2 YFSETQ. The CDR3 loop is CASSLLGTESSYNEQFF. The CDR3 nucleotides are TGCGCCAGCAGCTTGCTCGGGACGGAGAGCTCCTACAATGAGCAGTTCTTC.

The genes are TRBV4-1 and TRBJ1-1; 7 positions agree with TRBD1. V lost 3 bases and J lost 6; bases outside the gene matches: 10. The CDR3 is made up of 15 amino acids. CDR1 MGHRA and CDR2 YSYEKL come from the germline V gene. The CDR3 reads CASSQSTGRNAEAFF. CDR3 in DNA: TGCGCCAGCAGCCAGTCGACAGGGCGTAACGCTGAAGCTTTCTTT.

The table lists this clonotype with a few counts. The chain couples TRBV10-3 to TRBJ1-5; D may be TRBD1 (5 bases). Germline values: CDR1 ENHRY, CDR2 SYGVKD. The V end lost 10 bases, the J end lost 3 bases, and 22 bases lay between the germline ends. This CDR3 spans 16 amino acids. In DNA, the CDR3 is TGTGCCACCGGGGGGGGGAATTCCCGAAACAATCAGCCCCAGCATTTT. Translation: CATGGGNSRNNQPQHF.

V is TRBV18 and J is TRBJ1-1, with D possibly matching TRBD1 (5 bases). The CDR3 runs 17 residues. V lost 3 bases and J lost 1, with 18 bases in between. The germline gives CDR1 KGHSH, CDR2 LQKENI. Here the CDR3 DNA reads TGTGCCAGCTCACCCGCCGGGACGCGTATTAAGAACACTGAAGCTTTCTTT. It is translated as CASSPAGTRIKNTEAFF.